This T cell receptor (beta chain) originates from a study of CD8 T cells in Susac syndrome. Germline CDR1 LGHDT, CDR2 YNNKEL (reference sequence). Between the trimmed V and J ends, which lost 1 base and 0 bases, there was a span of 7 bases. The CDR3 spans 16 residues. From blood CD8+ and CD4+ T cells, the TCR beta chain was sequenced. Reverse transcription of roughly 0.45 to 1 ug RNA was carried out with random hexamers. TCRdb re-called the immunoSEQ multiplex PCR reads through MiXCR, storing one row per CDR3 protein. The table shows approximately 200,000 distinct CDR3 sequences, with around 93% occurring only once.

The clonotype originates from a human donor with multiple sclerosis. This chain uses TRBV3-1 with TRBJ1-6; no clear D gene. What was sequenced was CD4+ T cells from PBMCs. The chain's CDR3 is CASSQVPDSYNSPLHF. CDR3 sequence (DNA): TGTGCCAGCAGCCAAGTGCCAGACTCCTATAATTCACCCCTCCACTTT. The full variable domain, in which reference TRBV3-1 and TRBJ1-6 provide the parts outside the CDR3, is DTAVSQTPKYLVTQMGNDKSIKCEQNLGHDTMYWYKQDSKKFLKIMFSYNNKELIINETVPNRFSPKSPDKAHLNLHINSLELGDSAVYFCASSQVPDSYNSPLHFGNGTRLTVT.